The rows below give T cell receptor beta chains drawn from one sample of a study of blood T cell repertoires in COVID-19. Some clones are missing from TCRdb's copy, which holds only in-frame ones; the method was immunoSEQ multiplex PCR. The sample contains about 190,000 clones, more than 70% of which appear only once. The sequenced sample consisted of PBMCs or T cells enriched from blood (not recorded which). These receptors all come from a man aged 35 to 55 with acute COVID-19. The CDR3 runs from the conserved cysteine through the conserved F or W. D genes are given only for firm matches. The size field is filled for only some rows; it gives once, few, many or a size class.

v_gene: TRBV18; abundance: .; d_gene: .; j_gene: TRBJ2-3; CDR3aa: CASSPRGTDTQYF; CDR3nt: TGTGCCAGCTCACCACGCGGCACAGATACGCAGTATTTT
v_gene: TRBV4-3; abundance: .; d_gene: .; j_gene: TRBJ1-1; CDR3aa: CASSQDGGGTEAFF; CDR3nt: TGCGCCAGCAGCCAAGATGGCGGGGGAACTGAAGCTTTCTTT
v_gene: TRBV6-1; abundance: .; d_gene: .; j_gene: TRBJ1-2; CDR3aa: CASSEGLTYGYTF; CDR3nt: TGTGCCAGCAGTGAAGGCCTGACATATGGCTACACCTTC
v_gene: TRBV19; abundance: .; d_gene: TRBD1; j_gene: TRBJ1-1; CDR3aa: CASSIGQGIRTEAFF; CDR3nt: TGTGCCAGTAGTATAGGACAGGGGATAAGGACTGAAGCTTTCTTT
v_gene: TRBV24-1; abundance: .; d_gene: TRBD1; j_gene: TRBJ2-2; CDR3aa: CATSGDRGAAGELFF; CDR3nt: TGTGCCACCAGTGGGGACAGGGGAGCGGCCGGGGAGCTGTTTTTT
v_gene: TRBV10-3; abundance: .; d_gene: .; j_gene: TRBJ1-5; CDR3aa: CAISAGLDNQPQHF; CDR3nt: TGTGCCATCAGTGCAGGGCTAGACAATCAGCCCCAGCATTTT
v_gene: TRBV19; abundance: once; d_gene: .; j_gene: TRBJ1-5; CDR3aa: CASSIPLGRGNQPQHF; CDR3nt: TGTGCCAGTAGTATCCCCCTGGGGAGAGGCAATCAGCCCCAGCATTTT
v_gene: TRBV7-2; abundance: .; d_gene: TRBD1; j_gene: TRBJ2-7; CDR3aa: CASSWGRDRVYEQYF; CDR3nt: TGTGCCAGCAGCTGGGGCCGGGACAGAGTCTACGAGCAGTACTTC
v_gene: TRBV3-1/TRBV3-2; abundance: few; d_gene: TRBD1; j_gene: TRBJ1-2; CDR3aa: CASSLSDRWNYGYTF; CDR3nt: TGTGCCAGCAGCCTATCGGACAGGTGGAACTATGGCTACACCTTC
v_gene: TRBV24-1; abundance: .; d_gene: TRBD2; j_gene: TRBJ2-1; CDR3aa: CATSDSRTSGINEQFF; CDR3nt: TGTGCCACCAGTGATTCTAGGACTAGCGGGATCAATGAGCAGTTCTTC
v_gene: TRBV6-5; abundance: .; d_gene: TRBD1; j_gene: TRBJ2-7; CDR3aa: CASSRKQGAGEQYF; CDR3nt: TGTGCCAGCAGTCGTAAACAGGGGGCGGGCGAGCAGTACTTC
v_gene: TRBV27; abundance: .; d_gene: .; j_gene: TRBJ2-3; CDR3aa: CASSRGPLSTDTQYF; CDR3nt: TGTGCCAGCAGTAGGGGCCCCCTAAGCACAGATACGCAGTATTTT
v_gene: TRBV14; abundance: .; d_gene: TRBD2; j_gene: TRBJ2-7; CDR3aa: CASSPSAGGVHEQYF; CDR3nt: TGTGCCAGCAGCCCATCAGCGGGAGGGGTCCACGAGCAGTACTTC
v_gene: TRBV19; abundance: .; d_gene: .; j_gene: TRBJ1-3; CDR3aa: CASSSLMDSLRNTIYF; CDR3nt: TGTGCCAGTAGTTCTCTCATGGACAGCTTAAGAAACACCATATATTTT
v_gene: TRBV7-2; abundance: .; d_gene: .; j_gene: TRBJ2-1; CDR3aa: CASSDSFRGTLYNEQFF; CDR3nt: TGTGCCAGCAGTGATTCCTTTCGGGGGACCCTTTACAATGAGCAGTTCTTC
v_gene: TRBV7-2; abundance: once; d_gene: .; j_gene: TRBJ2-5; CDR3aa: CASRGYGSGREYF; CDR3nt: TGTGCCAGCAGGGGTTACGGGAGTGGTCGTGAGTACTTC
v_gene: TRBV7-9; abundance: .; d_gene: TRBD1; j_gene: TRBJ1-5; CDR3aa: CASSLEGGTGGQPQHF; CDR3nt: TGTGCCAGCAGCTTAGAAGGGGGGACAGGGGGTCAGCCCCAGCATTTT
v_gene: TRBV7-2; abundance: .; d_gene: .; j_gene: TRBJ2-7; CDR3aa: CASSLGGRSSYEQYF; CDR3nt: TGTGCCAGCAGCTTAGGGGGGCGGAGCTCCTACGAGCAGTACTTC
v_gene: TRBV5-4; abundance: .; d_gene: TRBD2; j_gene: TRBJ2-3; CDR3aa: CASSSSGRDPSTDTQYF; CDR3nt: TGTGCCAGCAGCTCAAGCGGGAGAGATCCTAGCACAGATACGCAGTATTTT
v_gene: TRBV7-2; abundance: .; d_gene: .; j_gene: TRBJ2-2; CDR3aa: CASSLMAVSNTGELFF; CDR3nt: TGTGCCAGCAGCTTAATGGCGGTGTCGAACACCGGGGAGCTGTTTTTT
v_gene: TRBV5-1; abundance: .; d_gene: .; j_gene: TRBJ2-3; CDR3aa: CASSLARDTDTQYF; CDR3nt: TGCGCCAGCAGCTTGGCTCGCGACACAGATACGCAGTATTTT
v_gene: TRBV5-1; abundance: .; d_gene: TRBD2; j_gene: TRBJ2-7; CDR3aa: CASSAGTSGNEQYF; CDR3nt: TGCGCCAGCAGCGCCGGGACTAGCGGGAACGAGCAGTACTTC
v_gene: TRBV28; abundance: .; d_gene: TRBD1; j_gene: TRBJ1-2; CDR3aa: CASSLNQGVYGYTF; CDR3nt: TGTGCCAGCAGTTTAAATCAGGGGGTCTATGGCTACACCTTC
v_gene: TRBV7-9; abundance: once; d_gene: TRBD2; j_gene: TRBJ2-1; CDR3aa: CASTTAGAGGYNEQFF; CDR3nt: TGTGCCAGCACAACCGCTGGGGCGGGAGGTTACAATGAGCAGTTCTTC
v_gene: TRBV2; abundance: .; d_gene: .; j_gene: TRBJ1-5; CDR3aa: CASSQTGSYNQPQHF; CDR3nt: TGTGCCAGCAGTCAAACAGGTTCCTACAATCAGCCCCAGCATTTT
v_gene: TRBV7-7; abundance: .; d_gene: .; j_gene: TRBJ2-1; CDR3aa: CASSPTEASSYNEQFF; CDR3nt: TGTGCTAGCAGCCCGACCGAGGCGAGCTCCTACAATGAGCAGTTCTTC